One and the same sample provided the 32 T cell receptor beta chains below, sequenced in a study of regulatory T cells in long-lasting Graves disease. Combining iRepertoire HTBI primers with Arm-PCR of CDR3 regions, the authors built TCR beta libraries. TCRdb called the multiplex PCR reads again in MiXCR, with one record for every CDR3 protein. This table has 360,000 or so distinct CDR3 sequences, roughly 12% appearing once. Indicated time point: newly diagnosed GD, antithyroid drugs for less than 3 months. The TCR library used RNA extracted from PBMCs. These data were likewise used in another study, on T cells in Graves' hyperthyroidism and ophthalmopathy.

This sample comprised peripheral blood mononuclear cells (PBMCs), obtained at new diagnosis, from a patient treated with antithyroid drugs. These TCRs come from a young woman with Graves disease.

This clonotype was detected many times. The chain has TRBV3-1 and TRBJ2-7, with D tentatively TRBD1 (6 bases). This CDR3 region has 12 residues. From germline, CDR1 is LGHDT and CDR2 YNNKEL (reference sequence). With 5 bases removed from V and 6 bases from J, the gap between germline ends came to 11 bases. The CDR3 DNA reads TGTGCCAGCAGCACGACAGGCTCCGAGCAGTACGTC. Protein: CASSTTGSEQYV.

V gene TRBV12-5 combines with J gene TRBJ2-1; 14 positions match TRBD2. CDR3 length equals 21 residues. Per germline, CDR1 LGHNT and CDR2 FRNRAP. The J segment lost 3 bases and the V segment lost 3 bases, leaving 16 bases of the junction unmatched. The CDR3 nucleotides read TGTGCTAGTGGTTTCGGGGTAGATCCCGGGACTAGCGGGAGTTTCTACAATGAGCAGTTCTTC. Its translation: CASGFGVDPGTSGSFYNEQFF.

This clonotype has at least ten counts. The J gene is TRBJ2-5, the V gene TRBV5-6, with 13 bases aligning to TRBD2. The germline gives CDR1 SGHDT, CDR2 YYEEEE. Unmatched junction bases numbered 5, after V lost 1 base and J lost 5 bases. The CDR3 runs to 16 residues. In nucleotides, the CDR3 is TGTGCCAGCAGCTTGTGGACTAGCGGGGGACTCGAGACCCAGTACTTC. As protein: CASSLWTSGGLETQYF.

This clonotype was recorded many times. The genes are TRBV18 and TRBJ2-5, with D unresolved. The germline V gene has CDR1 KGHSH and CDR2 LQKENI. V was trimmed by 0 bases and J by 4 bases, leaving 9 bases between them. This CDR3 has 14 amino acids. CDR3 in amino acids: CASSPPSLRETQYF. The CDR3 DNA is TGTGCCAGCTCACCACCGTCTCTACGAGAGACCCAGTACTTC.

This clonotype was counted at least ten times. The chain uses TRBV29-1 and TRBJ2-3, with 14 bases matching TRBD2. CDR1 and CDR2 (germline): SQVTM, ANQGSEA. The V segment lost 6 bases and the J segment 4 bases; nucleotides outside the gene matches: 9. The CDR3 is made up of 16 amino acids. The CDR3 coding sequence is TGCAGCGTGCTTCCGGGACTAGCGGGAGTCGCAGATACGCAGTATTTT. Translated, it gives CSVLPGLAGVADTQYF.

Comments on this clonotype: A read error may explain this, as a much larger clone is one base away. CDR3 residues: CSSSPGAGEQYV. Written as DNA, the CDR3 is TGTTCCAGCTCACCAGGTGCTGGCGAGCAGTACGTC. The chain uses TRBV18 and TRBJ2-7; D is uncertain. This CDR3 has 12 amino acids. From germline, CDR1 is KGHSH and CDR2 LQKENI.

This clonotype has a count of ten or more. The J gene is TRBJ1-5, the V gene TRBV6-5, with D unclear. Trimming pared 0 bases from V and 9 bases from J, leaving 6 bases between. In germline, CDR1 is MNHEY, CDR2 SVGAGI. The CDR3 covers 12 residues. The CDR3 DNA sequence: TGTGCCAGCAGTTACTCCTCCTTGCCCCAGCATTTT. Residues: CASSYSSLPQHF.

This clonotype has ten or more counts. This sequence joins TRBV10-3 and TRBJ1-3; no firm D call. The CDR3 has 14 amino acids. CDR1 and CDR2 (germline): ENHRY, SYGVKD. With 3 bases removed from V and 2 bases from J, the gap between germline ends came to 8 bases. The CDR3 here is CAISDASTGNTIYF. The CDR3 DNA reads TGTGCCATCAGTGACGCCAGCACTGGAAACACCATATATTTT.

This clonotype showed up many times. CDR3 in amino acids: CASSLGLGISYEQYV. CDR3 DNA: TGCGCCAGCAGCTTAGGGTTAGGGATCTCCTACGAGCAGTACGTC. This sequence joins TRBV5-1 and TRBJ2-7, with D unresolved. From germline, CDR1 is SGHRS and CDR2 YFSETQ. The V end was cut by 2 bases, the J end by 0 bases, with 12 bases between. CDR3 length equals 15 residues.

The rearrangement links TRBV7-2 to TRBJ1-5, with D perhaps matching TRBD1 (5 bases). V was cut by 5 bases and J by 6 bases, with 17 bases left in between. Germline assignment: CDR1 SGHTA and CDR2 FQGNSA. The CDR3 loop spans 15 amino acids. The CDR3 DNA sequence: TGTGCCAGCAGCCTGGCCCCGGGGAGGGGTCAGCCCCAGCATTTT. As protein: CASSLAPGRGQPQHF.

The chain uses TRBV6-1 and TRBJ1-6; maybe TRBD1 (5 bases). The length of the CDR3 is 13 residues. Deletions cut 5 bases from V and 10 bases from J, with 12 bases between. Germline V gives CDR1 MNHNS, CDR2 SASEGT. Here the CDR3 reads CASSQDTVSPLHF. Written as DNA, the CDR3 is TGTGCCAGCAGTCAGGACACGGTGTCACCCCTCCACTTT.

This clonotype was seen at least ten times. The chain employs TRBV6-2 or TRBV6-3 and TRBJ2-1, with 8 bases aligning to TRBD1. Germline V lookup: CDR1 MNHEY, CDR2 SVGEGT. The CDR3 runs to 17 residues. Germline trimming cut 4 bases from V and 0 bases from J; bases unmatched to any gene: 8. CDR3 bases: TGTGCCAGCAGTTTCTGGACAGGGCCCCGCTCCTACAATGAGCAGTTCTTC. Encoded protein: CASSFWTGPRSYNEQFF.

This clonotype was counted at least ten times. This chain joins TRBV7-8 and TRBJ2-4; unclear D gene. Trimming shortened V by 2 bases and J by 3 bases, and 11 bases separated the two germline ends. Germline loops: CDR1 SGHVS, CDR2 FQNEAQ. This CDR3 has 15 residues. The CDR3 DNA reads TGTGCCAGCAGCTTATGGCGCTTTGACAAAAACATTCAGTACTTC. It is translated as CASSLWRFDKNIQYF.

Remarks on this clonotype: It may be a read error: a sequence one base away is much more abundant. The chain is built from TRBV7-2 and TRBJ1-1, with D maybe TRBD1 (5 bases). V dropped 6 bases and J dropped 1 base, with 12 bases sitting between them. Germline CDR1 and CDR2: SGHTA and FQGNSA. The CDR3 loop spans 14 amino acids. CDR3 amino acids: CASRAGTPNTEAFF. Written as DNA, the CDR3 is TGTGCCAGCAGGGCAGGGACCCCGAACACTGAAGCTTTCTTT.

This clonotype was recorded at least ten times. This chain connects TRBV28 to TRBJ2-4, with D perhaps assigned TRBD1 or TRBD2 (5 bases each). Germline CDR1 is MDHEN and CDR2 is SYDVKM. Trimming removed 5 bases at V and 8 bases at J, with 13 bases between. The CDR3 contains 13 residues. The CDR3 sequence: CASSLNLGDIQYF. The CDR3 DNA reads TGTGCCAGCAGTCTGAACCTGGGGGACATTCAGTACTTC.

The table lists this clonotype with many counts. J is TRBJ2-6 and V is TRBV18; D remains ambiguous. Germline assignment: CDR1 KGHSH and CDR2 LQKENI. There are 14 residues in the CDR3. Deletions cut 8 bases from V and 0 bases from J, with 8 bases between. The CDR3 nucleotides read TGTGCCAGCCGATCCGGCTCTGGGGCCAACGTCCTGACTTTC. This encodes CASRSGSGANVLTF. Full variable domain (rest looked up from reference TRBV18 and TRBJ2-6): NAGVMQNPRHLVRRRGQEARLRCSPMKGHSHVYWYRQLPEEGLKFMVYLQKENIIDESGMPKERFSAEFPKEGPSILRIQQVVRGDSAAYFCASRSGSGANVLTFGAGSRLTVL.

This clonotype was counted at least ten times. The CDR3 DNA is TGTGCCAGCAACGCCGGGACCGACCGGTGGACAGATACGCAGTATTTT. Its protein product is CASNAGTDRWTDTQYF. This chain uses TRBV6-2 or TRBV6-3 with TRBJ2-3, with D perhaps given as TRBD1 or TRBD2 (5 bases each). Germline CDR1 reads MNHEY; CDR2 reads SVGEGT. The CDR3 extends over 16 amino acids. The V and J ends lost 7 bases and 3 bases respectively, with 20 bases between them.

This clonotype was counted ten times or more. The gene calls are TRBV30 and TRBJ2-5; D unresolved. Germline assignment: CDR1 GTSNPN and CDR2 SVGIG (reference sequence). V was pared by 0 bases and J by 5 bases, with 7 bases between. The CDR3 sequence is 12 residues long. CDR3 coding DNA: TGTGCCTGGAGTGTTCCCCCGGAGACCCAGTACTTC. As protein: CAWSVPPETQYF. The full variable domain, with the rest looked up from reference TRBV30 and TRBJ2-5, is SQTIHQWPATLVQPVGSPLSLECTVEGTSNPNLYWYRQAAGRGLQLLFYSVGIGQISSEVPQNLSASRPQDRQFILSSKKLLLSDSGFYLCAWSVPPETQYFGPGTRLLVL.

This clonotype was observed a handful of times. DNA of the CDR3: TGTGCCAGCAGCCCCCGTGGGGGCGAGCAGTACGTC. Translated: CASSPRGGEQYV. The gene calls are TRBV7-9 and TRBJ2-7; either TRBD1 or TRBD2 may supply D (5 bases each). CDR1 is SEHNR and CDR2 is FQNEAQ in the germline V gene (reference sequence). The CDR3 contains 12 residues. Trimming took off 5 bases at V and 6 bases at J, with 11 bases between the two ends.

This clonotype occurred many times. This chain joins TRBV28 and TRBJ1-4; D is unclear. V was clipped by 4 bases and J by 5 bases, with 14 bases between them. This CDR3 contains 15 residues. Looked up from germline, CDR1 is MDHEN and CDR2 is SYDVKM. As DNA, the CDR3 is TGTGCCAGCAGTTCTGCGGGGAGGGCAAATGAAAAACTGTTTTTT. It yields the protein CASSSAGRANEKLFF. The variable domain in full, completed from reference TRBV28 and TRBJ1-4, reads DVKVTQSSRYLVKRTGEKVFLECVQDMDHENMFWYRQDPGLGLRLIYFSYDVKMKEKGDIPEGYSVSREKKERFSLILESASTNQTSMYLCASSSAGRANEKLFFGSGTQLSVL.

This clonotype was seen at least ten times. V and J are TRBV11-3 and TRBJ2-7, with D perhaps matching TRBD2 (5 bases). The CDR3 runs 13 residues. Germline CDR1 reads SGHNT; CDR2 reads YENEEA. V was pared by 5 bases and J by 7 bases, with 15 bases between. CDR3: CASSLHNTGEQYF. In nucleotides, the CDR3 is TGTGCCAGCAGCCTGCACAACACGGGGGAGCAGTACTTC.

This clonotype has more than one count but fewer than ten. The J gene is TRBJ1-1, the V gene TRBV4-1; 7 bases map to TRBD1. Trimming removed 0 bases from V and 4 bases from J; junction bases left unmatched: 2. Germline CDR1 reads MGHRA; CDR2 reads YSYEKL. The CDR3 has 14 residues. The CDR3 region is CASSQEDRVTEAFF. DNA for the CDR3: TGCGCCAGCAGCCAAGAAGACAGGGTCACTGAAGCTTTCTTT.

This clonotype was seen many times. V is TRBV30 and J is TRBJ1-5; D is ambiguous. Trimming stripped 0 bases from V and 2 bases from J, with 11 bases between. Germline CDR1 GTSNPN, CDR2 SVGIG (reference sequence). The length of the CDR3 is 15 residues. Written as DNA, the CDR3 is TGTGCCTGGAGTGTTTACGGCCGCGGCAATCAGCCCCAGCATTTT. This gives the protein CAWSVYGRGNQPQHF.

This clonotype occurred many times. The V and J genes are TRBV4-1 and TRBJ2-1, with TRBD2 matching 12 bases. This CDR3 is 19 amino acids long. The ends lost 2 bases at V and 6 bases at J; junction bases unmatched: 14. From germline, CDR1 is MGHRA and CDR2 YSYEKL. The CDR3 loop is CASSQRSLTSGRFANEQFF. Here the CDR3 DNA reads TGCGCCAGCAGCCAAAGATCCCTGACTAGCGGGAGATTTGCCAATGAGCAGTTCTTC.

This clonotype is a singleton in its sample. The V and J genes are TRBV20-1 and TRBJ2-7; 10 bases are shared with TRBD2. The better agreement between TRBJ2-5 and the DNA end casts doubt on the J call. Germline lookup yields CDR1 DFQATT and CDR2 SNEGSKA (reference sequence). The CDR3 runs to 16 residues. The CDR3 region is CSATSLAGGKKETQYF. The CDR3 nucleotides read TGCAGTGCTACATCGTTAGCGGGAGGAAAAAAAGAGACCCAGTACTTC.

This clonotype was counted ten times or more. The CDR3 bases are TGCGCCAGCAGCTTGATCCCGGGAATTAACACTGAAGCTTTCTTT. It codes for CASSLIPGINTEAFF. The chain combines TRBV5-1 with TRBJ1-1; D gene uncertain. Germline-derived CDR1 and CDR2 are SGHRS and YFSETQ. Trimming removed 1 base at V and 2 bases at J, with 12 bases between. The CDR3 loop spans 15 amino acids.

The rearrangement joins TRBV4-3 to TRBJ1-6; 9 nucleotides match TRBD1. The CDR3 sequence is 16 residues long. V shed 0 bases, J shed 6 bases, and the junction held 3 bases outside the gene matches. Germline V gene sequence: CDR1 LGHNA, CDR2 YSLEER. DNA of the CDR3: TGCGCCAGCAGCCAAGATAGGGGACAGGGTAATTCACCCCTCCACTTT. Translating gives CASSQDRGQGNSPLHF.

This clonotype was counted many times. The chain is built from TRBV28 and TRBJ1-5; the D gene is possibly TRBD1 (5 bases). This CDR3 has 15 amino acids. CDR1 and CDR2 (germline): MDHEN, SYDVKM. Trimming pared 5 bases from V and 7 bases from J, leaving 18 bases between. CDR3 sequence reads: CASSTTGGSNQPQHF. In DNA form, the CDR3 reads TGTGCCAGCAGTACAACCGGGGGGTCCAACCAGCCCCAGCATTTT.

The chain employs TRBV4-1 and TRBJ2-1; no clear D gene. The CDR3 totals 13 residues. V was pared by 1 base and J by 7 bases, with 8 bases between. Per germline, CDR1 MGHRA and CDR2 YSYEKL. DNA of the CDR3: TGCGCCAGCAGCCAAGTGGTATGGAATGAGCAGTTCTTC. It translates to CASSQVVWNEQFF.

This clonotype was seen repeatedly, ten times or more. The chain combines TRBV2 with TRBJ2-7; 9 nucleotides line up with TRBD1. The V gene end was trimmed by 6 bases and the J gene end by 2 bases; junction bases not matched to a gene: 8. CDR3 length equals 15 residues. Germline CDR1 and CDR2: SNHLY and FYNNEI. CDR3 DNA sequence: TGTGCCAGCAGGAAAGACAGGGGGATAACCTACGAGCAGTACGTC. Translation: CASRKDRGITYEQYV.

Many counts were recorded for this clonotype. This chain joins TRBV6-1 and TRBJ1-1; 7 bases agree with TRBD1. J gave up 10 bases and V 6 bases, and 14 bases lay outside the gene matches. The CDR3 length is 14 residues. Looked up from germline, CDR1 is MNHNS and CDR2 is SASEGT. In DNA form, the CDR3 reads TGTGCCAGCAGCGGATCAGGGGGAGCTGAGGGAGCTTTCTTT. It yields the protein CASSGSGGAEGAFF.

For this clonotype: This likely came from a read error, as a far larger clone is one base away. CDR3 loop: CASSFTSYEQFF. CDR3 nucleotides: TGTGCCAGCAGTTTTACGTCCTACGAGCAGTTCTTC. This chain connects TRBV12-3 or TRBV12-4 to TRBJ2-1; D is uncertain. V lost 3 bases and J lost 10, with 10 bases in between. The CDR3 contains 12 residues.